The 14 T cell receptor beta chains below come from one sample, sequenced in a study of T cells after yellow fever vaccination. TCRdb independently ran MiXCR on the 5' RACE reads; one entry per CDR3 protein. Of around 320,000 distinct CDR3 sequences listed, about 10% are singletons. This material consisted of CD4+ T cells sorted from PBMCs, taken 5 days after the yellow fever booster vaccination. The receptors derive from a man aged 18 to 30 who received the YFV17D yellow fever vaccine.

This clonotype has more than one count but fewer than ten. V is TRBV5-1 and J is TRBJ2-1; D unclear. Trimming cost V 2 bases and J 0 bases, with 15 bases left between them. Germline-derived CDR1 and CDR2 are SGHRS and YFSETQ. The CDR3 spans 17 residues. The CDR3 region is CASSLIASPSSYNEQFF. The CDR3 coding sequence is TGCGCCAGCAGCTTAATTGCCAGTCCAAGCTCCTACAATGAGCAGTTCTTC.

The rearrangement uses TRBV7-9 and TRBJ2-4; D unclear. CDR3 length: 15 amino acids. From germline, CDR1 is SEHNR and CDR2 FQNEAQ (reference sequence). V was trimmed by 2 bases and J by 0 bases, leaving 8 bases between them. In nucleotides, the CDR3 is TGTGCCAGCAGCTTAAATGGGGTAGCCAAAAACATTCAGTACTTC. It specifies CASSLNGVAKNIQYF. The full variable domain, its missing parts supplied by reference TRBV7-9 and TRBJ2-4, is DTGVSQNPRHKITKRGQNVTFRCDPISEHNRLYWYRQTLGQGPEFLTYFQNEAQLEKSRLLSDRFSAERPKGSFSTLEIQRTEQGDSAMYLCASSLNGVAKNIQYFGAGTRLSVL.

CDR3 coding DNA: TGTGCCAGCTCACCTACTTACAGCGCGACAACTAATGAAAAACTGTTTTTT. Its protein is CASSPTYSATTNEKLFF. This chain connects TRBV18 to TRBJ1-4; no definite D call. V lost 3 bases to trimming and J lost 0 bases, with 14 bases between them. The length of the CDR3 is 17 residues. CDR1 is KGHSH and CDR2 is LQKENI in the germline V gene.

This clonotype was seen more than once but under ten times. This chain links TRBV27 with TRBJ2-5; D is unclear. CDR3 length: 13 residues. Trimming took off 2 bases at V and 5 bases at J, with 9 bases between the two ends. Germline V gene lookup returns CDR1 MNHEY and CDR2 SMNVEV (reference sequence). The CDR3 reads CASSLKESETQYF. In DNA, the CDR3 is TGTGCCAGCAGTTTAAAAGAGTCCGAGACCCAGTACTTC.

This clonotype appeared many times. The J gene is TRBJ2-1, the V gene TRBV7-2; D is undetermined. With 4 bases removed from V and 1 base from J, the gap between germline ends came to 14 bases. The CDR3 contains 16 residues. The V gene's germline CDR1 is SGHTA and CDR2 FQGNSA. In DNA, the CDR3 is TGTGCCAGCAGCTCCTCACCCGGCGGATCCTACAATGAGCAGTTCTTC. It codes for CASSSSPGGSYNEQFF. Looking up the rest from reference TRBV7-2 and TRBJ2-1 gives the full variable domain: GAGVSQSPSNKVTEKGKDVELRCDPISGHTALYWYRQSLGQGLEFLIYFQGNSAPDKSGLPSDRFSAERTGGSVSTLTIQRTQQEDSAVYLCASSSSPGGSYNEQFFGPGTRLTVL.

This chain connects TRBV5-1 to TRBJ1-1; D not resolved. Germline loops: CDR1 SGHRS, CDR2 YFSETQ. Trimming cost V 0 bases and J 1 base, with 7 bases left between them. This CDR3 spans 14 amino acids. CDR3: CASSLGHRNTEAFF. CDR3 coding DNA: TGCGCCAGCAGCTTGGGACATAGGAACACTGAAGCTTTCTTT.

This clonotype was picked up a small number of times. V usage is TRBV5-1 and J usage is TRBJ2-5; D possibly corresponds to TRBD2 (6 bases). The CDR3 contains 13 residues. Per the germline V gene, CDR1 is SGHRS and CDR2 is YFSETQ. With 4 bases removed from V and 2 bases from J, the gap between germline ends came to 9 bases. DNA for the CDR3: TGCGCCAGCAGCGCCGGGACTCAAGAGACCCAGTACTTC. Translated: CASSAGTQETQYF.

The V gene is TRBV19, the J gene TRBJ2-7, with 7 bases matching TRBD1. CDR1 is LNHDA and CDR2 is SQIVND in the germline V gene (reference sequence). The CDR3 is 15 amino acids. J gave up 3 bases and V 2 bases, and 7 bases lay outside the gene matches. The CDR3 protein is CASSINTGVGYEQYF. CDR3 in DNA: TGTGCCAGTAGTATAAATACAGGGGTGGGCTACGAGCAGTACTTC. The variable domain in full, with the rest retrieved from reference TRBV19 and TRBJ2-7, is DGGITQSPKYLFRKEGQNVTLSCEQNLNHDAMYWYRQDPGQGLRLIYYSQIVNDFQKGDIAEGYSVSREKKESFPLTVTSAQKNPTAFYLCASSINTGVGYEQYFGPGTRLTVT.

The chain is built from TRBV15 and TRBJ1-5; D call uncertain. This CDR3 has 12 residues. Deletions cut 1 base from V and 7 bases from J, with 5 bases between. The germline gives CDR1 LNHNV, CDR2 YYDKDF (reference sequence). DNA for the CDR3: TGTGCCACCAGCAGAGTGGAACAGCCCCAGCATTTT. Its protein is CATSRVEQPQHF. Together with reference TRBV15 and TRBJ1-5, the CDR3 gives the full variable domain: DAMVIQNPRYQVTQFGKPVTLSCSQTLNHNVMYWYQQKSSQAPKLLFHYYDKDFNNEADTPDNFQSRRPNTSFCFLDIRSPGLGDTAMYLCATSRVEQPQHFGDGTRLSIL.

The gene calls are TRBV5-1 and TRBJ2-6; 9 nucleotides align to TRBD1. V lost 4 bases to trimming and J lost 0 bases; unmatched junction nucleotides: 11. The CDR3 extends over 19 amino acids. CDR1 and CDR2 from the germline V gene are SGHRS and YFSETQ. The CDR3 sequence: CASSTFGTGQDSGANVLTF. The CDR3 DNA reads TGCGCCAGCAGCACTTTTGGGACAGGGCAGGACTCTGGGGCCAACGTCCTGACTTTC.

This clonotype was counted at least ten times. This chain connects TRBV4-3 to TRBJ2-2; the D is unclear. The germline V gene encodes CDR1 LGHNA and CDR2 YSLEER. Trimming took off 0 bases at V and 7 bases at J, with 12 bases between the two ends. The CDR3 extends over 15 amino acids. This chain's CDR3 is CASSQDSQSYGELFF. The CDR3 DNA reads TGCGCCAGCAGCCAAGATTCGCAATCATACGGGGAGCTGTTTTTT.

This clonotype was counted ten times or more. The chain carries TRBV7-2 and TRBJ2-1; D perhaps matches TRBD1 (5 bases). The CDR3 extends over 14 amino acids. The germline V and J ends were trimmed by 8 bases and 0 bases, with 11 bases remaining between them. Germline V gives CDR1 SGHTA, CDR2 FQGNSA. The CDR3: CASGASSSYNEQFF. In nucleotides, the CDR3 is TGTGCCAGCGGGGCCTCAAGCTCCTACAATGAGCAGTTCTTC.

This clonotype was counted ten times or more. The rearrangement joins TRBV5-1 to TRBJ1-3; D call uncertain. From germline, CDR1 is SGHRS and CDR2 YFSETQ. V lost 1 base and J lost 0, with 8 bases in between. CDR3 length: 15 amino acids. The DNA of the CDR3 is TGCGCCAGCAGCTTGACGGCAAACTCTGGAAACACCATATATTTT. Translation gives CASSLTANSGNTIYF.

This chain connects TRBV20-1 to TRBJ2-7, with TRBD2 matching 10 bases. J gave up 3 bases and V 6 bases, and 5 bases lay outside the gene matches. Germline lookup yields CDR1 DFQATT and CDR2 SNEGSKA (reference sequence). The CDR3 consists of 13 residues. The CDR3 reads CSAPSGGNYEQYF. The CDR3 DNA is TGCAGTGCCCCTAGCGGGGGAAACTACGAGCAGTACTTC.